The clone carrying this T cell receptor beta chain was counted only a few times. Antigen specificity is unknown. This entry is derived from a study of T cells in Graves' hyperthyroidism and ophthalmopathy. About the research overall: At initial diagnosis, before any treatment had begun, peripheral blood was obtained.

Each 10 ml fresh peripheral blood draw supplied the PBMCs. General study points: Blood also carried most thyroid clonotypes expanded above 0.001.

The TCR beta CDR3 regions underwent amplification using RNA transcripts as the source. A set of HTBI primers served as the primers for a first-round RT-PCR of the TCR CDR3. TCRdb processed the multiplex PCR reads anew with MiXCR; each CDR3 protein has one entry. This repertoire shows hundreds of thousands of distinct CDR3 sequences, 18% found once; its top ten account for approximately 16%. This TCR derives from a woman aged 45-65 years with Graves' hyperthyroidism that later progressed to Graves' ophthalmopathy. The sample taken for sequencing was blood.

This CDR3 is CASSPLTDRRVGYTF. The DNA for the CDR3 is TGTGCCAGCTCACCACTCACGGACAGGCGAGTTGGCTACACCTTC. The V gene is TRBV18, the J gene TRBJ1-2; TRBD1 matches 7 bases. The CDR3 spans 15 residues. Losses at the gene ends were 1 base for V and 7 bases for J; bases not matched to a gene: 9. The V gene's germline CDR1 is KGHSH and CDR2 LQKENI.